In this sample, the clone carrying this TCR beta chain turned up a few times. The antigen is unknown. TCRdb re-called the 5' RACE reads through MiXCR, storing one row per CDR3 protein. The table records 250,000 to 300,000 distinct CDR3 sequences, around 8% of them present only once. The record originates from a study of T-cell memory formation after mild COVID-19. On the study more broadly: The study found TCR clusters largely donor specific.

Findings and limits, study-wide: Clones which contracted sat mainly in CM and EM if CD4+, and in EMRA if CD8+. While clones contracting from day 15 to 85 were balanced between CD4 and CD8, later expanders leaned CD4+.

V lost 3 bases, J lost 4 bases, and 9 bases lay in between. Germline V lookup: CDR1 LNHDA, CDR2 SQIVND (reference sequence). The CDR3 spans 13 residues. Sequencing used PBMCs or a T cell subset sorted from them (not recorded which). The source of this sequence is a man in his late teens or twenties who had mild COVID-19 (a few samples of this study predate the infection). Cell type and time point are not known. The rearrangement uses TRBV19 and TRBJ1-2; D perhaps matches TRBD1 (5 bases). The CDR3 DNA reads TGTGCCAGTAGTATCACCGGGACCTATGGCTACACCTTC. Amino acids: CASSITGTYGYTF.